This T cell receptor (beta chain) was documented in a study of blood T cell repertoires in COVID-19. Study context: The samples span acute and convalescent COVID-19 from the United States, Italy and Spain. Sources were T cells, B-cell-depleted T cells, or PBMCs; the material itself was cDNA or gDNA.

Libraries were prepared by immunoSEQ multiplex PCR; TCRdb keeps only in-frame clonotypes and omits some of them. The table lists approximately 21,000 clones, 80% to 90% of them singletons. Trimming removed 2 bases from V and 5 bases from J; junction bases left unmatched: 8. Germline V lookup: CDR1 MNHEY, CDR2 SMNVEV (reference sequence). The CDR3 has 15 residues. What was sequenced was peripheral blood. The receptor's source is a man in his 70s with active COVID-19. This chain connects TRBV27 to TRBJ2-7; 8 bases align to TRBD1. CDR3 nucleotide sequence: TGTGCCAGCAGTTTAACCGGGACAGGTAGACACGAGCAGTACTTC. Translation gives CASSLTGTGRHEQYF.